What follows are 29 T cell receptor beta chains derived from one specimen sequenced in a study of T cell changes during pregnancy in multiple sclerosis (dated by TCRdb to about 2019). Library preparation employed the immunoSEQ multiplex PCR assay. As stored in TCRdb, this immuneACCESS dataset retains in-frame rearrangements with V and J assigned. A fraction of the clones does not appear; measured against another copy, unresolved V genes explain less than half of the discrepancy, and the remainder lacks a known reason. This sample gives 78,000 or so clones in total; roughly 94% of them show up just once. Clones ranked in the top ten supply roughly 1.4% of the sample. The material sequenced was peripheral blood, taken before pregnancy. These receptors all come from a female donor with multiple sclerosis, enrolled in a pregnancy study.

The chain combines TRBV6-5 with TRBJ1-2, with D possibly matching TRBD1 (5 bases). Between the trimmed V and J ends, which lost 5 bases and 4 bases, there was a span of 5 bases. Germline V lookup: CDR1 MNHEY, CDR2 SVGAGI. CDR3 size: 11 residues. Written as DNA, the CDR3 is TGTGCCAGCAGTGACAGCTATGGCTACACCTTC. This encodes CASSDSYGYTF.

The V call is TRBV5-1, the J call TRBJ2-5; 9 bases align to TRBD2. V gave up 8 bases and J gave up 2 bases; unmatched junction bases: 7. The CDR3 is 14 amino acids. Germline loops: CDR1 SGHRS, CDR2 YFSETQ. The CDR3 sequence is CASHSGGAQETQYF. As DNA, the CDR3 is TGCGCCAGTCATAGCGGGGGTGCTCAAGAGACCCAGTACTTC.

The chain links TRBV7-9 to TRBJ1-2; the match to TRBD1 covers 7 bases. Germline V CDR1 and CDR2: SEHNR, FQNEAQ (reference sequence). V trimming: 5 bases; J trimming: 5 bases; junction bases outside the gene matches: 8. This CDR3 has 14 residues. The CDR3 sequence is CASSQAGGMYGYTF. CDR3 DNA sequence: TGTGCCAGCAGCCAAGCAGGGGGGATGTATGGCTACACCTTC.

The genes are TRBV5-1 and TRBJ2-7, with 10 bases identical to TRBD2. The CDR3 covers 20 residues. The germline CDR1 and CDR2 sequences are SGHRS and YFSETQ. V lost 1 base, J lost 0 bases, and 16 bases stayed unmatched. Here the CDR3 DNA reads TGCGCCAGCAGCTTGAAGGCTAGGGTAGCGGGGGGCCAGAGCTCCTACGAGCAGTACTTC. Translating gives CASSLKARVAGGQSSYEQYF. Combining the CDR3 with reference TRBV5-1 and TRBJ2-7 gives the whole variable domain KAGVTQTPRYLIKTRGQQVTLSCSPISGHRSVSWYQQTPGQGLQFLFEYFSETQRNKGNFPGRFSGRQFSNSRSEMNVSTLELGDSALYLCASSLKARVAGGQSSYEQYFGPGTRLTVT.

This clone has more than one count but fewer than ten. The rearrangement links TRBV18 to TRBJ1-5; D remains unclear. The ends were cut back, 4 bases at V and 4 bases at J, with 8 bases in the middle. The CDR3 consists of 13 residues. CDR1 is KGHSH and CDR2 is LQKENI in the germline V gene. CDR3 nucleotides: TGTGCCAGCTCACGAGAGCAAAATCAGCCCCAGCATTTT. It translates to CASSREQNQPQHF. The full variable domain, rest sourced from reference TRBV18 and TRBJ1-5, is NAGVMQNPRHLVRRRGQEARLRCSPMKGHSHVYWYRQLPEEGLKFMVYLQKENIIDESGMPKERFSAEFPKEGPSILRIQQVVRGDSAAYFCASSREQNQPQHFGDGTRLSIL.

The sample holds a few counts of this clone. The rearrangement joins TRBV4-2 to TRBJ2-7; D is uncertain. Trimming left V 0 bases short and J 6 bases short, with 9 bases between. This CDR3 comprises 13 residues. CDR1 and CDR2 from the germline V gene are LGHNA and YNFKEQ. CDR3 DNA: TGTGCCAGCAGCCAAGATGTGGGCAGCGAGCAGTACTTC. This sequence encodes CASSQDVGSEQYF.

The chain recombines TRBV19 with TRBJ1-2; D is unclear. Looked up from germline, CDR1 is LNHDA and CDR2 is SQIVND (reference sequence). Trimming left V 1 base short and J 3 bases short, with 21 bases between. The CDR3 consists of 18 residues. The CDR3, as DNA: TGTGCCAGTAGTATAGGGGGTGGGGTATACCGGCGGGACTATGGCTACACCTTC. This translates into CASSIGGGVYRRDYGYTF.

The V and J genes are TRBV18 and TRBJ1-1, with 8 bases matching TRBD1. V trimming: 4 bases; J trimming: 8 bases; junction bases outside the gene matches: 15. Germline V gives CDR1 KGHSH, CDR2 LQKENI. The CDR3 contains 16 residues. CDR3 DNA sequence: TGTGCCAGCTCACTAACTACAGACAGGGGCACGCCAGAAGCTTTCTTT. Translation: CASSLTTDRGTPEAFF.

The chain has TRBV6-6 and TRBJ1-1; D is ambiguous. V shed 7 bases and J shed 1 base, with 13 bases lying between them. CDR1 MNHNY and CDR2 SVGAGI come from the germline V gene (reference sequence). This CDR3 contains 14 residues. CDR3 loop: CASIDLGENTEAFF. The CDR3 DNA is TGTGCCAGCATTGACTTGGGTGAGAACACTGAAGCTTTCTTT.

The chain has TRBV15 and TRBJ1-2; the D is unclear. This CDR3 region has 14 residues. CDR1 is LNHNV and CDR2 is YYDKDF in the germline V gene (reference sequence). V was clipped by 3 bases and J by 6 bases, with 14 bases between them. CDR3 nucleotide sequence: TGTGCCACCAGCAGGGAGGATCACGCGCATGGCTACACCTTC. Translating gives CATSREDHAHGYTF.

The V and J genes are TRBV10-1 and TRBJ2-2; D may be TRBD2 (5 bases). Germline lookup yields CDR1 WNHNN and CDR2 SYGVQD (reference sequence). V dropped 4 bases and J dropped 5 bases, with 8 bases sitting between them. The CDR3 is 13 amino acids. The CDR3 here is CASSALGTGELFF. In DNA, the CDR3 is TGCGCCAGCAGTGCACTAGGGACCGGGGAGCTGTTTTTT.

The chain is built from TRBV6-6 and TRBJ1-1; D gene ambiguous. Germline lookup yields CDR1 MNHNY and CDR2 SVGAGI (reference sequence). Between the trimmed V and J ends, which lost 2 bases and 6 bases, there was a span of 7 bases. The CDR3 contains 12 residues. CDR3 residues: CASSYRESEAFF. CDR3 coding DNA: TGTGCCAGCAGTTACCGGGAATCTGAAGCTTTCTTT.

This chain uses TRBV27 with TRBJ2-5, with D possibly TRBD1 on 5 matching bases. CDR1 MNHEY and CDR2 SMNVEV come from the germline V gene (reference sequence). The CDR3 runs to 13 residues. Between the trimmed V and J ends, which lost 8 bases and 1 base, there was a span of 11 bases. The CDR3 sequence: CASSRQFQETQYF. CDR3 DNA: TGTGCCAGCTCCCGACAGTTCCAAGAGACCCAGTACTTC.

The rearrangement uses TRBV18 and TRBJ1-1; TRBD1 might be the D (5 bases). Trimming stripped 0 bases from V and 8 bases from J, with 10 bases between. Germline V CDR1 and CDR2: KGHSH, LQKENI. This CDR3 spans 13 amino acids. The CDR3 here is CASSPPAGLEAFF. In DNA, the CDR3 is TGTGCCAGCTCACCACCGGCAGGGCTAGAAGCTTTCTTT.

This chain uses TRBV6-5 with TRBJ1-1; D gene ambiguous. The CDR3 extends over 14 amino acids. Germline CDR1 and CDR2: MNHEY and SVGAGI. The V gene lost 4 bases and the J gene lost 4 bases, with 13 bases spanning the gap. CDR3 in DNA: TGTGCCAGCAGTTCGAATCCCGGGAGCACTGAAGCTTTCTTT. Its protein product is CASSSNPGSTEAFF.

The J gene is TRBJ2-6, the V gene TRBV2, with D uncertain. V lost 10 bases to trimming and J lost 1 base, with 17 bases between them. This CDR3 region has 16 residues. Germline values: CDR1 SNHLY, CDR2 FYNNEI. In DNA, the CDR3 is TGTGCCACCAACATAGAACGGGTATCTGGGGCCAACGTCCTGACTTTC. This sequence encodes CATNIERVSGANVLTF.

The rearrangement links TRBV7-2 to TRBJ2-3; 9 bases agree with TRBD2. With V trimmed by 0 bases and J by 0 bases, 13 bases remained unmatched. The CDR3 length is 20 residues. CDR1 SGHTA and CDR2 FQGNSA come from the germline V gene. The CDR3 is CASSLASSGDRRTSTDTQYF. The CDR3 nucleotides read TGTGCCAGCAGCTTAGCGTCTAGCGGGGATCGGAGAACTAGCACAGATACGCAGTATTTT.

The genes are TRBV19 and TRBJ2-3, with 12 bases matching TRBD2. The V gene's germline CDR1 is LNHDA and CDR2 SQIVND (reference sequence). V was clipped by 11 bases and J by 6 bases; unmatched bases: 27. The CDR3 runs to 20 residues. The CDR3 DNA reads TGTGCCGGGGAATTGACTAGCGGGGGAACTGGGGTCCCCGTACACGATACGCAGTATTTT. It yields the protein CAGELTSGGTGVPVHDTQYF.

The chain links TRBV6-5 to TRBJ2-5, with TRBD2 as a possible D gene (6 bases). V was trimmed by 7 bases and J by 5 bases, leaving 14 bases between them. Germline CDR1 is MNHEY and CDR2 is SVGAGI. The CDR3 runs 13 residues. The DNA for the CDR3 is TGTGCCAGCACCCCCGGGGGTAGGGAGACCCAGTACTTC. It specifies CASTPGGRETQYF.

The V gene is TRBV7-8, the J gene TRBJ1-3, with D perhaps matching TRBD1 (5 bases). Trimming took off 4 bases at V and 0 bases at J, with 10 bases between the two ends. The length of the CDR3 is 15 residues. Looked up from germline, CDR1 is SGHVS and CDR2 is FQNEAQ. CDR3 sequence: CASSYGDFSGNTIYF. The CDR3, as DNA: TGTGCCAGCAGCTATGGGGACTTCTCTGGAAACACCATATATTTT. The full variable domain, its missing parts supplied by reference TRBV7-8 and TRBJ1-3, is GAGVSQSPRYKVAKRGQDVALRCDPISGHVSLFWYQQALGQGPEFLTYFQNEAQLDKSGLPSDRFFAERPEGSVSTLKIQRTQQEDSAVYLCASSYGDFSGNTIYFGEGSWLTVV.

V gene TRBV4-1 combines with J gene TRBJ1-2, with TRBD1 matching over 7 bases. This CDR3 is built from 16 residues. V dropped 0 bases and J dropped 1; count of bases not matched to a gene: 5. Germline V gives CDR1 MGHRA, CDR2 YSYEKL. CDR3 loop: CASSQEWTGVNYGYTF. The CDR3 coding sequence is TGCGCCAGCAGCCAAGAATGGACAGGCGTTAACTATGGCTACACCTTC.

The chain recombines TRBV25-1 with TRBJ2-7; no definite D call. Germline CDR1 MGHDK, CDR2 SYGVNS. V lost 5 bases and J lost 3, with 11 bases in between. CDR3 length equals 13 residues. The CDR3 DNA sequence: TGTGCCAGCAGTAACACCAATTTCTACGAGCAGTACTTC. Its translation is CASSNTNFYEQYF.

The V call is TRBV9, the J call TRBJ2-1, with 14 bases identical to TRBD2. Trimming removed 0 bases from V and 13 bases from J; junction bases left unmatched: 12. This CDR3 comprises 17 residues. From germline, CDR1 is SGDLS and CDR2 YYNGEE. The CDR3 loop is CASSVEPGTSGGYYQFF. CDR3 nucleotide sequence: TGTGCCAGCAGCGTAGAGCCCGGGACTAGCGGGGGATATTACCAGTTCTTC.

The genes are TRBV15 and TRBJ1-4; possibly TRBD1 for D (5 bases). There are 14 residues in the CDR3. Trimming removed 5 bases from V and 8 bases from J, with 15 bases in between. From germline, CDR1 is LNHNV and CDR2 YYDKDF (reference sequence). The CDR3 sequence is CATSLQGAGEKLFF. Written as DNA, the CDR3 is TGTGCCACCAGCCTCCAAGGGGCTGGAGAAAAACTGTTTTTT.

V gene TRBV2 combines with J gene TRBJ2-3; TRBD1 matches at 7 bases. This CDR3 comprises 17 residues. J lost 3 bases, V lost 5 bases, and 14 bases had no gene match. Germline V lookup: CDR1 SNHLY, CDR2 FYNNEI. Here the CDR3 reads CASSTRQGQWLTDTQYF. The DNA for the CDR3 is TGTGCCAGCAGTACAAGGCAGGGACAGTGGCTGACAGATACGCAGTATTTT.

The rearrangement uses TRBV30 and TRBJ1-1, with 7 bases that match TRBD1. The V segment lost 6 bases and the J segment 7 bases; nucleotides outside the gene matches: 8. The CDR3 is 12 residues long. Germline CDR1 reads GTSNPN; CDR2 reads SVGIG (reference sequence). CDR3 in amino acids: CACSPQGGEAFF. In DNA, the CDR3 is TGTGCCTGCAGTCCCCAGGGGGGTGAAGCTTTCTTT.

This rearrangement joins TRBV4-2 to TRBJ2-5, with 7 bases matching TRBD2. From germline, CDR1 is LGHNA and CDR2 YNFKEQ. V shed 2 bases and J 2 bases; nucleotides not matched to a gene: 8. The CDR3 runs to 16 residues. The CDR3 DNA sequence: TGTGCCAGCAGCCAATGGGGGGGATCCCTACAAGAGACCCAGTACTTC. It yields the protein CASSQWGGSLQETQYF.

The CDR3 protein is CASSQEQGAYNEQFF. CDR3 sequence (DNA): TGCGCCAGCAGCCAGGAACAGGGCGCCTACAATGAGCAGTTCTTC. This chain connects TRBV4-1 to TRBJ2-1, with D possibly matching TRBD1 (6 bases). CDR1 is MGHRA, CDR2 YSYEKL, per germline. Trimming stripped 3 bases from V and 2 bases from J, with 11 bases between. The CDR3 covers 15 residues.

The chain employs TRBV5-6 and TRBJ2-1; tentative D call: TRBD2 (6 bases). The germline V and J ends were trimmed by 2 bases and 1 base, with 10 bases remaining between them. Germline assignment: CDR1 SGHDT and CDR2 YYEEEE. The CDR3 has 15 amino acids. This CDR3 is CASSLGGASYNEQFF. As DNA, the CDR3 is TGTGCCAGCAGCTTAGGCGGGGCTTCCTACAATGAGCAGTTCTTC.